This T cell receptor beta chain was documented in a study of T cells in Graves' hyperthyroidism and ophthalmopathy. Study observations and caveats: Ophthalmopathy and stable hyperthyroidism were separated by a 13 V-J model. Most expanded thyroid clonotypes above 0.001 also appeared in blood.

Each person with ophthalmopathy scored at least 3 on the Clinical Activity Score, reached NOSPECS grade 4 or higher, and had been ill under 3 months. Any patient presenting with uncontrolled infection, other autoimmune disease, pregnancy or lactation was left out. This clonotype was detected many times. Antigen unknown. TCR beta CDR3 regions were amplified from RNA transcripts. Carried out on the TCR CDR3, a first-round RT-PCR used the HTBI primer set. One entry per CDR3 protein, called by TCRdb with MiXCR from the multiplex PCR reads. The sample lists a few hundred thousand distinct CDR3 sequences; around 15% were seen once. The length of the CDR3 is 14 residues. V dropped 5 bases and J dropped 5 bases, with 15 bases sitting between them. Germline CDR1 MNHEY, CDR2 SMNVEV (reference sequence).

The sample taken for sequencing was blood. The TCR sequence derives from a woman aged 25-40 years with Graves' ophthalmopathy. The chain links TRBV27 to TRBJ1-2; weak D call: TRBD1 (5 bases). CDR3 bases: TGTGCCAGCAGTCGACGGGGGACCCAGTATGGCTACACCTTC. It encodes CASSRRGTQYGYTF.